This T cell receptor beta chain appears in the sequencing data of a study of radiation and T cells in renal cell carcinoma. The time point: baseline pretreatment blood. The treatment is: 15 Gy SBRT to primary tumor, nephrectomy 4 weeks later. In the case of this clone: Other DNA sequences in this specimen translate into the identical CDR3.

Data came from immunoSEQ multiplex PCR; TCRdb stores just in-frame clones and leaves some out. The table records approximately 140,000 clones, around 89% of them present only once. The J segment lost 3 bases and the V segment lost 0 bases, leaving 0 bases of the junction unmatched. This CDR3 contains 14 residues. Germline values: CDR1 SEHNR, CDR2 FQNEAQ (reference sequence). The receptor comes from a woman between 65 and 79 years old with renal cell carcinoma. The chain has TRBV7-9 and TRBJ2-3, with TRBD2 matching 7 bases. The sequences come from blood, collected from a patient whose treatment included radiotherapy and nephrectomy. CDR3 in DNA: TGTGCCAGCAGCTTAGCGGGGGGGACAGATACGCAGTATTTT. Translating gives CASSLAGGTDTQYF.